This TCR beta chain is drawn from a study of control samples from healthy donors and cancer patients. Germline assignment: CDR1 KGHDR and CDR2 SFDVKD. V lost 5 bases and J lost 6; bases outside the gene matches: 4. The CDR3 sequence is 14 residues long. This table comes from immunoSEQ multiplex PCR, and its TCRdb copy is limited to in-frame clones, with some not included. The sample consists of 110,000 to 150,000 clones, roughly 89% of them appearing once. The sequenced sample was blood. This TCR was sampled from a young man in good health. The rearrangement joins TRBV24-1 to TRBJ2-1, with 9 bases lining up with TRBD2. The chain's CDR3 is CATSARGGSNEQFF. CDR3 bases: TGTGCCACCAGTGCGCGGGGGGGTAGCAATGAGCAGTTCTTC.